The TCR beta chain under discussion was sequenced for a study of OX40 agonist ivuxolimab in advanced cancers. Across the study: Ivuxolimab, which is an agonistic anti-OX40 (CD134) antibody, was administered to the patients. Overall study results and limits: Normalized T-cell clonal expansion was also low in some nonresponders.

A note on this clone: Its antigen is still unknown.

The protocol was immunoSEQ multiplex PCR, while the TCRdb copy is restricted to in-frame clones and leaves out a portion. The sample contains 11,000 or so clones, roughly 84% of which appear only once. Autoimmune disease history or systemic immunosuppression excluded patients. With baseline, cycle 4 day 1, and cycle 7 day 1 as timepoints, blood was sampled. Material: CD4+ or CD8+ T cells sorted from blood, obtained in a trial of the OX40 agonist ivuxolimab. The sequence was collected from an adult with an advanced solid tumor such as melanoma, head and neck, liver or kidney cancer.

CDR3 residues: CASSLVGPHNEQFF. In nucleotides, the CDR3 is TGTGCCAGCAGCTTAGTTGGTCCGCACAATGAGCAGTTCTTC. The V call is TRBV7-8, the J call TRBJ2-1; D ambiguous. This CDR3 contains 14 residues. Per the germline V gene, CDR1 is SGHVS and CDR2 is FQNEAQ. V was cut by 1 base and J by 5 bases, with 9 bases left in between.